The clone carrying this T cell receptor (beta chain) was counted ten times or more. No antigen is known for it. For naive CD8 T cells, sorting used the CD8+CD4-CCR7+CD45RA+ phenotype. The data derive from a study of molecular identifiers for immune sequencing clone quantification. Study-level findings and limits: Jurkat TCR RNA that was spiked in from one cell was reportedly detectable among one million naive cells.

TCRdb redid the calling of the PCR reads with MiXCR, one entry per CDR3 protein. The sample yields 50,000 to 75,000 distinct CDR3 sequences, 15% to 20% seen once. The V segment lost 1 base and the J segment 1 base; nucleotides outside the gene matches: 4. The germline CDR1 and CDR2 sequences are GTSNPN and SVGIG (reference sequence). This CDR3 spans 17 amino acids. The chain joins TRBV30 to TRBJ2-2, with 12 bases identical to TRBD2. The specimen sequenced was naive CD8+ T cells from blood, with Jurkat cell RNA spiked in. As to subset: FACS-sorted CD8+CD4-CCR7+CD45RA+ naive T cells. This TCR was sampled from a human donor in good health. Some libraries in this study had Jurkat cell RNA spiked in. The CDR3 region has the DNA TGTGCCTGGAGTGACCCGGGACTAGCGGGGAACACCGGGGAGCTGTTTTTT. It is translated as CAWSDPGLAGNTGELFF.